The TCR beta chain described here comes from a study of Graves' ophthalmopathy and Graves' hyperthyroidism (dated 2018 in TCRdb). Notes on the research overall: Peripheral blood samples were taken at the time of initial diagnosis, before any treatment was given. The study used signatures of the TCR beta repertoire to tell Graves' ophthalmopathy apart from Graves' hyperthyroidism and to predict which patients would progress to ophthalmopathy. In total, under 150 blood samples were TCR-sequenced: fewer than 50 ophthalmopathy, roughly 80 hyperthyroidism and about 17 hyperthyroidism-to-ophthalmopathy patients. To explore V-J signatures distinguishing ophthalmopathy from hyperthyroidism, a discovery set of around 97 patients (43 ophthalmopathy, around 55 stable hyperthyroidism) was enrolled. For independent validation, a separate cohort was made up of approximately 19 hyperthyroidism patients plus 17 patients who later progressed from hyperthyroidism to ophthalmopathy. In a handful of hyperthyroidism patients, the T-cell repertoire of thyroid tissue was compared with the T-cell repertoire of blood. Following sampling, methimazole starting at 30 mg daily was administered to hyperthyroidism patients, and high-dose intravenous methylprednisolone was administered to ophthalmopathy patients. The 100 discovery patients were randomly split 7:3 into training and test sets. Beyond this particular receptor, the publication reports: Sample size was not predetermined statistically, and investigators were not blinded to group allocation. Most expanded thyroid clonotypes with frequency above 0.001 were also detected in blood, suggesting blood repertoires may reflect the thyroid immune response. The 13-signature model separated ophthalmopathy from stable hyperthyroidism with roughly 88% sensitivity and around 81% specificity in cross-validation, and 80%/75% in the test set. In validation, the model predicted ophthalmopathy progression with nearly 71% sensitivity and roughly 72% specificity; roughly 11 predicted patients were CT-confirmed with GO in a median of around 6 months.

The germline V gene encodes CDR1 DFQATT and CDR2 SNEGSKA (reference sequence). Taken from cysteine to phenylalanine, the CDR3 has 14 residues. CDR3 DNA only is kept here, 42 bases in frame from base 1. Trimming accounts for 6 bases at V and 0 bases at J, while the number of junction bases matched to no gene is 6. This clonotype was observed at least ten times. Which antigen it targets is not known. No base quality information exists; no much larger clone differs at one position. TCR beta CDR3 regions were amplified from RNA transcripts for repertoire sequencing. The first round of RT-PCR was done with HTBI primers and the Qiagen OneStep RT-PCR kit, and was followed by a second round of multiplex PCR, then size selection and purification. The libraries underwent paired-end sequencing with 100 bp reads on an Illumina HiSeq2000. For the original study's pipeline: SOAPnuke was used to process the reads, removing any read that contained adapters or uncalled bases, had a mean Phred below 15, or lacked an exact match to the constant primer or identifier. COPE v1.2.5 was used to merge the high-quality paired reads. Each unique nucleotide sequence was defined as a clonotype, and clonotypes were aligned to IMGT TRB V, D and J references with MiTCR v1.1. The analysis was limited to V-J combinations with a frequency above 0.0001, which together covered around 99% of the repertoires. A TCR clonal expansion and chaos score per V-J combination was defined as the ratio of F50 clonal expansion to chaos observed in the TCRdist matrix. Features were reduced by Welch's t-statistics and random forest to approximately 12 V-J combinations, which fed a naive Bayes classifier. The similarity between thyroid and blood repertoires was quantified using the Morisita-Horn index. Starting from the raw public reads, TCRdb applied fastp trimming at Q25, assembled clones with MiXCR and retained in-frame beta chains. Entries are consolidated by CDR3 protein sequence, retaining the most common genes and DNA. The authors' filters were not applied to this entry. The sample data list 200,000 to 250,000 distinct CDR3 sequences, and 20% to 25% of these were observed just once. In total, the top ten clones hold around 45% of the sample.

The ophthalmopathy patients had moderately to severely active disease, with a Clinical Activity Score of 3 or higher, a NOSPECS grade of 4 or higher, and a disease duration of less than 3 months. Patients with other autoimmune diseases, uncontrolled infections, pregnancy or lactation were excluded from the study. Clinical symptoms, serum thyroxine, TRAb, thyroid ultrasound and orbital computed tomography formed the basis of the diagnosis. PBMCs were isolated from more than 9 ml of fresh peripheral blood by Ficoll-Paque density gradient centrifugation. Total RNA was extracted using Trizol reagent, and RNA quality was checked on an Agilent 2100 Bioanalyzer.

The sequence derives from a woman between 50 and 59 years old with Graves' ophthalmopathy. Donor details come from another sample of the same person, matched by shared clones. Sequenced sample: peripheral blood. The sequence links TRBV20-1 to TRBJ2-5; 8 bases in the junction line up with TRBD2. The DNA sequence is TGCAGTGCCACACTAGCGGTGTACCAAGAGACCCAGTACTTC. Its protein is CSATLAVYQETQYF.